This T cell receptor beta chain was identified in a study of blood T cell repertoires in COVID-19. Turning to the study itself: Spain, Italy and the United States supplied samples that represented acute and convalescent COVID-19. T cells, B-cell-depleted T cells, or PBMCs provided the cDNA or gDNA that served as material.

With 3 bases removed from V and 4 bases from J, the gap between germline ends came to 6 bases. This CDR3 comprises 12 residues. As handled by the study authors: Amplification with reference gene primers provided the estimates of nucleated cell counts. Measured with immunoSEQ multiplex PCR; TCRdb has only the in-frame clones, and not every one. That table is the source of V, J and clone size, and D and trimming were worked out from the DNA. Of fewer than 150,000 clones listed, over 75% are singletons. The sample was peripheral blood. V is TRBV12-3 or TRBV12-4 and J is TRBJ1-1; D unresolved. The TCR was taken from a woman in her sixties or seventies who had recovered from COVID-19. Written as DNA, the CDR3 is TGTGCCAGCAGTTTCCACAGCACTGAAGCTTTCTTT. It codes for CASSFHSTEAFF.